A selection of T cell receptor beta chains follows, all from one sample in a study of graft-versus-host responses after intestinal transplantation. Clones were sequenced by immunoSEQ multiplex PCR, and TCRdb holds only the in-frame ones, with some missing. Altogether 85,000 to 130,000 clones are present, more than 75% being singletons, with the ten largest covering over 0.8%. Their antigens remain unidentified. Sequencing used unstimulated CD4+ T cells sorted from spleen or lymph node cells, obtained before intestinal transplant. Receptor source: a human donor who received an intestinal transplant. Both conserved end residues are part of each CDR3. D genes are given only for firm matches. For some rows the clone size is stated as once, few or many, or as a class when expanded; others skip it.

>-|TRBV12-5|TRBJ2-1|TRBD2
TGTGCTAGTGGTTTGGTACGGGGGGGAGGGAACTACAATGAGCAGTTCTTC
CASGLVRGGGNYNEQFF
>-|TRBV6-1|TRBJ1-2|-
TGTGCCAGCAGTCAGTGGGGCACAAACTATGGCTACACCTTC
CASSQWGTNYGYTF
>-|TRBV7-6|TRBJ2-7|-
TGTGCCAGCAGCTCCGAACCCCCTATGAAGCAGTACTTC
CASSSEPPMKQYF
>-|TRBV5-1|TRBJ2-7|TRBD2
TGCGCCAGCAGCAACAGCGGGATCTCCTACGAGCAGTACTTC
CASSNSGISYEQYF
>-|TRBV28|TRBJ2-1|-
TGTGCCAGCAGATCGAGGACAAGGCCAAACAATGAGCAGTTCTTC
CASRSRTRPNNEQFF
>-|TRBV4-3|TRBJ1-2|-
TGCGCCAGCAGCCAAGGGGGGCTAGGGTATGGCTACACCTTC
CASSQGGLGYGYTF
>-|TRBV9|TRBJ2-2|-
TGTGCCAGCAGCACTAACGGCGGGGAGCTGTTTTTT
CASSTNGGELFF
>-|TRBV27|TRBJ1-6|TRBD1
TGTGCCAGCAGTTCCGGGACAGGGAATTCACCCCTCCACTTT
CASSSGTGNSPLHF
>-|TRBV9|TRBJ2-7|TRBD1
TGTGCCAGCAGCCTCGACTCCGGGACAGGGAGGTACGAGCAGTACTTC
CASSLDSGTGRYEQYF
>-|TRBV19|TRBJ2-3|TRBD1
TGTGCCAGTAGTAGGACAGGGCAGATTCCCTATACAGATACGCAGTATTTT
CASSRTGQIPYTDTQYF
>-|TRBV15|TRBJ2-7|-
TGTGCCACCAGCAGAGATCGGTACGAGCAGTACTTC
CATSRDRYEQYF
>-|TRBV5-1|TRBJ2-1|TRBD2
TGCGCCAGCAGCTTGGCAGCTAGCGGGGGGATAAATGAGCAGTTCTTC
CASSLAASGGINEQFF
>-|TRBV6-5|TRBJ2-6|-
TGTGCCAGCAAGGCTCCTGGGGCCAACGTCCTGACTTTC
CASKAPGANVLTF
>-|TRBV7-9|TRBJ2-7|TRBD1
TGTGCCAGCAGCCCGGGTCCAGGACAGGGAGGAAACGAGCAGTACTTC
CASSPGPGQGGNEQYF
>-|TRBV2|TRBJ2-1|-
TGTGCCAGCAGGTCCGTTATAGGAGCCAGCTCCTACAATGAGCAGTTCTTC
CASRSVIGASSYNEQFF
>-|TRBV7-9|TRBJ1-4|-
TGTGCCAGCAGCTTATCGTGGAAGCTAGGGGAAAAACTGTTTTTT
CASSLSWKLGEKLFF
>-|TRBV11-2|TRBJ1-1|-
TGTGCCAGCAGCTCAGGGACGGGACGGATGAACACTGAAGCTTTCTTT
CASSSGTGRMNTEAFF
>once|TRBV18|TRBJ1-4|-
TGTGCCAGCTCACCACAGTCAACTAATGAAAAACTGTTTTTT
CASSPQSTNEKLFF
>-|TRBV11-2|TRBJ2-7|TRBD2
TGTGCCAGCAGCTGCGCGGGGCGGGGGGGCTACGAGCAGTACTTC
CASSCAGRGGYEQYF
>-|TRBV2|TRBJ1-5|-
TGTGCCAGCAGACCAGGGGGCAATCAGCCCCAGCATTTT
CASRPGGNQPQHF
>once|TRBV30|TRBJ2-7|TRBD1
TGTGCCTGGAGGGGGACAGGGACCTACGAGCAGTACTTC
CAWRGTGTYEQYF
>-|TRBV7-9|TRBJ1-6|-
TGTGCCAGCAGCCTGAGGGGCTCTGATAATTCACCCCTCCACTTT
CASSLRGSDNSPLHF
>-|TRBV19|TRBJ1-5|-
-
CASSIFVRAGKQPQHF
>-|TRBV6-1|TRBJ2-6|-
TGTGCCAGCAGTGAAGCAAGAGTCTCTGGGGCCAACGTCCTGACTTTC
CASSEARVSGANVLTF
>-|TRBV7-6|TRBJ1-4|-
TGTGCCAGCAGCTTAGCGCGGGGGAGCAATGAAAAACTGTTTTTT
CASSLARGSNEKLFF
>-|TRBV5-6|TRBJ2-4|-
TGTGCCAGCAGCTTGGGCAGGAATAACATTCAGTACTTC
CASSLGRNNIQYF
>-|TRBV19|TRBJ1-6|-
TGTGCCAGTAGCCCAGGGGTCCTCTCCTATAATTCACCCCTCCACTTT
CASSPGVLSYNSPLHF
>-|TRBV15|TRBJ2-3|-
TGTGCCACCAGCAGAGCAAAACTCAGGGTCCATACGCAGTATTTT
CATSRAKLRVHTQYF
>-|TRBV14|TRBJ1-1|-
TGTGCCAGCAGCCAAGATTGGTACACTGAAGCTTTCTTT
CASSQDWYTEAFF
>-|TRBV7-9|TRBJ1-4|TRBD1
TGTGCCAGCAGCTTAGGGACAGGAACTAATGAAAAACTGTTTTTT
CASSLGTGTNEKLFF
>-|TRBV28|TRBJ1-5|-
TGTGCCAGCAGGGGAGCCAGCAATCAGCCCCAGCATTTT
CASRGASNQPQHF
>-|TRBV6-7|TRBJ1-5|-
TGTGCCAGCAGTTACGGGGTGGGGGCCGGCAATCAGCCCCAGCATTTT
CASSYGVGAGNQPQHF
>-|TRBV18|TRBJ1-2|-
TGTGCCAGCTCACCCCGGGATCGCCTGGACTATGGCTACACCTTC
CASSPRDRLDYGYTF
>-|TRBV5-1|TRBJ1-1|-
TGCGCCAGCAGGACACTCATGAACACTGAAGCTTTCTTT
CASRTLMNTEAFF
>-|TRBV18|TRBJ2-7|TRBD1
TGTGCCAGCTCACCAGGGCAGGGGGAGAGCTCCTACGAGCAGTACTTC
CASSPGQGESSYEQYF
>-|TRBV7-6|TRBJ1-1|TRBD1
TGTGCCAGCAGCTTTCGGGACAGAGGTTTCAGTGAAGCTTTCTTT
CASSFRDRGFSEAFF
>-|TRBV5-4|TRBJ1-1|-
TGTGCCAGCAGCTCAGTGATGAACACTGAAGCTTTCTTT
CASSSVMNTEAFF
>-|TRBV28|TRBJ2-1|-
TGTGCCAGCAGTTTGCACGGAGAAACCTACAATGAGCAGTTCTTC
CASSLHGETYNEQFF